This T cell receptor (beta chain) was captured in a study of blood T cells in healthy people across ages. Study-wide context: Through template switching, about one barcoded beta molecule was captured per two T cells, as measured in model experiments.

Primers used in a second PCR of roughly 7 to 12 cycles were a sample-barcoded 5' primer and a J-beta primer mix. MiXCR was run by TCRdb on the 5' RACE reads, yielding one entry per CDR3 protein. The sample consists of over a million distinct CDR3 sequences, 59% of them appearing once. Study results and caveats: Naive T cell percentage showed a strong correlation with TCR beta diversity. Donor CMV status, an unknown factor, possibly confounded changes in expanded clonotypes.

Individuals who donated were healthy Caucasians from Russia aged about 6 to 95. CDR3 length: 15 residues. V was pared by 6 bases and J by 4 bases, with 6 bases of the junction left unmatched. Per the germline V gene, CDR1 is MNHNS and CDR2 is SASEGT. This clonotype was observed once. Its target is not known. This TCR was recovered from a man younger than 35 in good health. The V call is TRBV6-1, the J call TRBJ1-5; 10 bases are a match to TRBD1. Sequencing was carried out using blood. The CDR3 nucleotides read TGTGCCAGCAGGTCCGGGACAGGGGTAAATCAGCCCCAGCATTTT. Translating gives CASRSGTGVNQPQHF.